Sequencing of this T cell receptor beta chain was carried out in a study of T cell responses to AZD1222 COVID-19 vaccine. General study findings and limits: Spike-wide vaccine-associated CD4 TCRs dominated at 160-218 and 743-854.

Clones were read by immunoSEQ multiplex PCR, and TCRdb kept only the in-frame ones, dropping some. The data contain 150,000 to 200,000 clones, roughly nine tenths of them singletons. The germline V gene has CDR1 MDHEN and CDR2 SYDVKM. The CDR3 is made up of 16 amino acids. The V end was cut by 5 bases, the J end by 4 bases, with 18 bases between. Regarding this clone: Antigen specificity is unknown.

This sequence was found in an adult in good health. The input for sequencing was peripheral blood, taken on day 0 of AZD1222 vaccination. This chain connects TRBV28 to TRBJ1-5, with D hard to call. For the CDR3, the DNA is TGTGCCAGCAGTCCCGGGAAGGTTGAAAGGAATCAGCCCCAGCATTTT. Protein sequence: CASSPGKVERNQPQHF. The full variable domain, in which reference TRBV28 and TRBJ1-5 provide the parts outside the CDR3, is DVKVTQSSRYLVKRTGEKVFLECVQDMDHENMFWYRQDPGLGLRLIYFSYDVKMKEKGDIPEGYSVSREKKERFSLILESASTNQTSMYLCASSPGKVERNQPQHFGDGTRLSIL.